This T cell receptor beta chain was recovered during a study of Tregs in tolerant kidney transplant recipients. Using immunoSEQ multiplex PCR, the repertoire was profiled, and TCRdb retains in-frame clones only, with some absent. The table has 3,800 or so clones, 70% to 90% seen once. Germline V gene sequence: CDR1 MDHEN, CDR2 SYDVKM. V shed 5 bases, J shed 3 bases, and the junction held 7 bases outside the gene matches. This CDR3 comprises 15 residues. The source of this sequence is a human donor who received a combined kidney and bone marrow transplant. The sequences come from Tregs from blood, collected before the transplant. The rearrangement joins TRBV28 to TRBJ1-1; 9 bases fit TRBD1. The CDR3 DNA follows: TGTGCCAGCAGTCCCCCACAGGGGGCTGACACTGAAGCTTTCTTT. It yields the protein CASSPPQGADTEAFF.